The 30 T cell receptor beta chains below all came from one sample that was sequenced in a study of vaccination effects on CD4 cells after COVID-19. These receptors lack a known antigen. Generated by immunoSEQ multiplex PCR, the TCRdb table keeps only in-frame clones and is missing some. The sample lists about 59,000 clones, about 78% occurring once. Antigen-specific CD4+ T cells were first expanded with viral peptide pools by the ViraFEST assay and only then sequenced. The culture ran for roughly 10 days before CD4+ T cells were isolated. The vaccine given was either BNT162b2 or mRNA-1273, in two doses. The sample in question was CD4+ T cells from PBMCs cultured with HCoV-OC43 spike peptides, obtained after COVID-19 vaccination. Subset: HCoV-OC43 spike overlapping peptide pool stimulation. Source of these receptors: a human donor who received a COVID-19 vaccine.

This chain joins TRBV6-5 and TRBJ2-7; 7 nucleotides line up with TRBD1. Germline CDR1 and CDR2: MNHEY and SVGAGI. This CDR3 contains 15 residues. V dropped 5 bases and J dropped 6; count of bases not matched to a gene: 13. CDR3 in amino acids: CASSNYGQAKSEQYV. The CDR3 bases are TGTGCCAGCAGTAACTACGGACAGGCAAAGAGCGAGCAGTACGTC.

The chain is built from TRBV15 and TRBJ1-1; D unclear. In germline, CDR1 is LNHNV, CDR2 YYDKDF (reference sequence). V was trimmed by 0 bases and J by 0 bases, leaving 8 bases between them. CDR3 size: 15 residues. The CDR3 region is CATSREGSLNTEAFF. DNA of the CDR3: TGTGCCACCAGCAGAGAGGGCAGTTTGAACACTGAAGCTTTCTTT.

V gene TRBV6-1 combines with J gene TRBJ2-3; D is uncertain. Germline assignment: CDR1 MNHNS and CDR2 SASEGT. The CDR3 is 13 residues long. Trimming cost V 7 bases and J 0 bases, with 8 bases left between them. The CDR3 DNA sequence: TGTGCCAGCACCCTGTTTAGCACAGATACGCAGTATTTT. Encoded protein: CASTLFSTDTQYF.

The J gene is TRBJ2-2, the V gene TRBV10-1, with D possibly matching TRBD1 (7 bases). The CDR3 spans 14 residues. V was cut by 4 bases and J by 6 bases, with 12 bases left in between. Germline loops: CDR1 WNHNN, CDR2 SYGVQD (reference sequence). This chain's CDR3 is CASSAGGSAGELFF. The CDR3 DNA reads TGCGCCAGCAGTGCAGGGGGGTCGGCCGGGGAGCTGTTTTTT.

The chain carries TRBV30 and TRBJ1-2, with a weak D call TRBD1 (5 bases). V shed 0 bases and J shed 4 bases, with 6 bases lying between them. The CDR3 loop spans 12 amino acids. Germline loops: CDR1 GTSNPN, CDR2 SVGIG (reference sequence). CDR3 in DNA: TGTGCCTGGAGTGTCCAGGGCTATGGCTACACCTTC. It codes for CAWSVQGYGYTF. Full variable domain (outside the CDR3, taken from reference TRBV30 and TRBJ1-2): SQTIHQWPATLVQPVGSPLSLECTVEGTSNPNLYWYRQAAGRGLQLLFYSVGIGQISSEVPQNLSASRPQDRQFILSSKKLLLSDSGFYLCAWSVQGYGYTFGSGTRLTVV.

Here the CDR3 reads CATSDARGTGGGYTF. The CDR3 DNA follows: TGTGCCACCAGTGATGCCCGGGGGACAGGAGGCGGCTACACCTTC. The chain couples TRBV24-1 to TRBJ1-2, with 8 bases identical to TRBD1. The germline gives CDR1 KGHDR, CDR2 SFDVKD. The ends lost 3 bases at V and 8 bases at J; junction bases unmatched: 10. The CDR3 spans 15 residues.

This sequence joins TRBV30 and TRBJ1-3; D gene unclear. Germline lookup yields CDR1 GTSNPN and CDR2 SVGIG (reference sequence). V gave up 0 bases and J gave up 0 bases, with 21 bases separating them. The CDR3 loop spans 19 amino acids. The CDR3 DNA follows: TGTGCCTGGAGTGTACCGGGCAGTTTAGGGCATTTCTCTGGAAACACCATATATTTT. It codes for CAWSVPGSLGHFSGNTIYF.

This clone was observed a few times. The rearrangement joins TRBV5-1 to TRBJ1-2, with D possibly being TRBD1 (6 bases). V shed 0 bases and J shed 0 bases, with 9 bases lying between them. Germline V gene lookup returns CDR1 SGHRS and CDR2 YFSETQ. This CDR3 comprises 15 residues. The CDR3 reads CASSLGTAANYGYTF. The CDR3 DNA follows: TGCGCCAGCAGCTTGGGGACAGCAGCTAACTATGGCTACACCTTC.

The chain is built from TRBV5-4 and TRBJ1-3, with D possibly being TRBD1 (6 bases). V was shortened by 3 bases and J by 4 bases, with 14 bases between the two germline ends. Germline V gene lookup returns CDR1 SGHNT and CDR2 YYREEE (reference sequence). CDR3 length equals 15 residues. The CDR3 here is CASSSVDRSGNTIYF. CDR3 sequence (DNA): TGTGCCAGCAGCTCAGTCGACAGGTCCGGAAACACCATATATTTT.

CDR3 region: CASIPGLGQETQYF. For the CDR3, the DNA is TGTGCCAGCATCCCGGGACTAGGCCAAGAGACCCAGTACTTC. V and J are TRBV3-1 (or the pseudogene TRBV3-2) and TRBJ2-5, with 8 bases identical to TRBD2. Germline V gene lookup returns CDR1 LGHDT and CDR2 YNNKEL (reference sequence). This CDR3 contains 14 residues. V gave up 7 bases and J gave up 1 base; unmatched junction bases: 5.

The CDR3 spells CASSVAVGNSPLHF. As DNA, the CDR3 is TGTGCCAGCAGCGTAGCGGTGGGTAATTCACCCCTCCACTTT. This chain connects TRBV9 to TRBJ1-6; D gene ambiguous. The CDR3 totals 14 residues. V gave up 0 bases and J gave up 6 bases, with 7 bases separating them. Germline values: CDR1 SGDLS, CDR2 YYNGEE.

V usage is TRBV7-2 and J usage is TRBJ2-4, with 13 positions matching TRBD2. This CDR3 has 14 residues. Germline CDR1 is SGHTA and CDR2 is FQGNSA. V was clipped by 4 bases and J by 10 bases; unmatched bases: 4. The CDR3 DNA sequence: TGTGCCAGCAGCTCAGGGACTAGCGGGGCAATTCAGTACTTC. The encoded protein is CASSSGTSGAIQYF.

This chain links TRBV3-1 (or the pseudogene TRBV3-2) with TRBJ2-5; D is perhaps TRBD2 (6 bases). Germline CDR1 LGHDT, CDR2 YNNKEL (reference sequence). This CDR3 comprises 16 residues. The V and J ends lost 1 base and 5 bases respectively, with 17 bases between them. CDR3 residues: CASSQGGGVTVETQYF. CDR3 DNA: TGTGCCAGCAGCCAAGGGGGCGGGGTTACTGTGGAGACCCAGTACTTC.

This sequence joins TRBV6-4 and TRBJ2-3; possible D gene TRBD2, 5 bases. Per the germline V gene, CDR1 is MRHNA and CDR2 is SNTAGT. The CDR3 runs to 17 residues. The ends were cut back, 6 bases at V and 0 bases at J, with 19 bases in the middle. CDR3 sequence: CASSPNSAATSTDTQYF. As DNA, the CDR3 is TGTGCCAGCAGCCCTAATTCAGCGGCCACTAGCACAGATACGCAGTATTTT.

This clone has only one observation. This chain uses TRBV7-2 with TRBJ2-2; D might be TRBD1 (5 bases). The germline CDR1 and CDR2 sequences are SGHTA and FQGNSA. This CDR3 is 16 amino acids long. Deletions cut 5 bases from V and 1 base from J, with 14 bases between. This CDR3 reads CASSPFSTGNTGELFF. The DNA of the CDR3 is TGTGCCAGCAGCCCCTTTAGCACAGGGAACACCGGGGAGCTGTTTTTT.

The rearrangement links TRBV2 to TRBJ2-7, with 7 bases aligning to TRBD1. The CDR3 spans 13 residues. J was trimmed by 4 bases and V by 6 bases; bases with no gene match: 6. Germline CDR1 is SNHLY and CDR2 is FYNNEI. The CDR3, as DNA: TGTGCCAGCAGCTTCGGGACAGTGTACGAGCAGTACGTC. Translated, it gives CASSFGTVYEQYV.

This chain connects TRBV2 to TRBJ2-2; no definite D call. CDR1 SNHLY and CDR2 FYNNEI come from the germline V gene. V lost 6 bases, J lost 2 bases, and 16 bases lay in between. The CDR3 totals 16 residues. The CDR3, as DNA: TGTGCCAGCAGCCTTAGACCCGGGTTTAACACCGGGGAGCTGTTTTTT. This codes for CASSLRPGFNTGELFF.

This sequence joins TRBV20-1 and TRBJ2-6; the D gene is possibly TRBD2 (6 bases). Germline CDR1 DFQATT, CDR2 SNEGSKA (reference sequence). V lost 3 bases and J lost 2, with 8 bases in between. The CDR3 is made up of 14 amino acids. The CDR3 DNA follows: TGCAGTGCTAGTGGAGGGGCTGGGGCCAACGTCCTGACTTTC. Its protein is CSASGGAGANVLTF.

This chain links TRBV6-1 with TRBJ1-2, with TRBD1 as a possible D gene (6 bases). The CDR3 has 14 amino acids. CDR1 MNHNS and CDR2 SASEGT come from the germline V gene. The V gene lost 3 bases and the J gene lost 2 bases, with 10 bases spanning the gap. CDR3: CASSEDSKNYGYTF. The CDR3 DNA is TGTGCCAGCAGTGAGGACAGTAAGAACTATGGCTACACCTTC.

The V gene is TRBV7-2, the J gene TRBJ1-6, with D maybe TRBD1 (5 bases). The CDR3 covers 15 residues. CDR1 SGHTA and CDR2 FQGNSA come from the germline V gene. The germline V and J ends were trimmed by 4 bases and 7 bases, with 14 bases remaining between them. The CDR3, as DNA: TGTGCCAGCAGCTCCCGGGACGGAACAAATTCACCCCTCCACTTT. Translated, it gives CASSSRDGTNSPLHF.

The CDR3 protein is CASSGEANQPQHF. CDR3 DNA: TGTGCCAGCAGCGGGGAAGCCAATCAGCCCCAGCATTTT. The gene calls are TRBV7-2 and TRBJ1-5; D is unclear. Germline CDR1 is SGHTA and CDR2 is FQGNSA. Trimming cost V 5 bases and J 3 bases, with 8 bases left between them. The CDR3 sequence is 13 residues long. The complete variable domain, with remaining parts taken from reference TRBV7-2 and TRBJ1-5, reads GAGVSQSPSNKVTEKGKDVELRCDPISGHTALYWYRQSLGQGLEFLIYFQGNSAPDKSGLPSDRFSAERTGGSVSTLTIQRTQQEDSAVYLCASSGEANQPQHFGDGTRLSIL.

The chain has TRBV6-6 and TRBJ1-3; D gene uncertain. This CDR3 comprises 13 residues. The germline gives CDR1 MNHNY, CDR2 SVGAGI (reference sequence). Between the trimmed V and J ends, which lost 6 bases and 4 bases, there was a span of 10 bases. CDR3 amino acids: CASRTPSGNTIYF. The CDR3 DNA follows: TGTGCCAGCAGAACCCCATCAGGAAACACCATATATTTT.

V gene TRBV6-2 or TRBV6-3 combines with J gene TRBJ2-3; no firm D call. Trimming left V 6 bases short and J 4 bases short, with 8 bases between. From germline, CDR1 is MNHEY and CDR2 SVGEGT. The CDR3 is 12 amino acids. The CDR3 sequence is CASSYPSDTQYF. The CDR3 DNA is TGTGCCAGCAGCTATCCTTCAGATACGCAGTATTTT.

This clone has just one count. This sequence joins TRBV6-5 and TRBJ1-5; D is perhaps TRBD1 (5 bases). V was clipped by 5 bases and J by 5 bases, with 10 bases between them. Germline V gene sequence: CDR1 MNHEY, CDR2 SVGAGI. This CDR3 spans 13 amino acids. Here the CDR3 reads CASSPRGDQPQHF. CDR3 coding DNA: TGTGCCAGCAGTCCTCGAGGGGATCAGCCCCAGCATTTT.

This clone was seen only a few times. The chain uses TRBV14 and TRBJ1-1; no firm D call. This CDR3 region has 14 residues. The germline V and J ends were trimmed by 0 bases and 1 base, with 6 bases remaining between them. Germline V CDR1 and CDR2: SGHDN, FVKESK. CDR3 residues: CASSQDRRNTEAFF. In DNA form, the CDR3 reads TGTGCCAGCAGCCAAGATAGACGGAACACTGAAGCTTTCTTT.

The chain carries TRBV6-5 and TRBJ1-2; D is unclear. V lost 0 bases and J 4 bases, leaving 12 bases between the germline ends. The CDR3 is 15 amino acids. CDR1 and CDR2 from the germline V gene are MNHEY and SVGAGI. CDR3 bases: TGTGCCAGCAGTTACTCGATTTCAAGCGGCTATGGCTACACCTTC. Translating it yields CASSYSISSGYGYTF.

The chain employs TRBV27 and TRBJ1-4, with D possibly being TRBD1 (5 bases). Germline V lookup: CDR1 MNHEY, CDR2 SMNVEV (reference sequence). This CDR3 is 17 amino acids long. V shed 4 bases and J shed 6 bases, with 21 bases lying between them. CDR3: CASSSRGGTSPYEKLFF. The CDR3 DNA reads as TGTGCCAGCAGTTCCCGGGGGGGAACAAGCCCTTATGAAAAACTGTTTTTT.

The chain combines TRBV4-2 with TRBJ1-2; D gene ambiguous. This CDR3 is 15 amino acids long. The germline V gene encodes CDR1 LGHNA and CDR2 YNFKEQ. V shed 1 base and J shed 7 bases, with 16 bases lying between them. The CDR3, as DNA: TGTGCCAGCAGCCAAGGGGGAGCGGGCGATCGTGGCTACACCTTC. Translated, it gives CASSQGGAGDRGYTF.

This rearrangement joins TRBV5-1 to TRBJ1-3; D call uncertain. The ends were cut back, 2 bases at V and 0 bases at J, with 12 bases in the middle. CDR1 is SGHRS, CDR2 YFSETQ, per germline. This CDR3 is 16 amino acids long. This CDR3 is CASSFGGLFSGNTIYF. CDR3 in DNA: TGCGCCAGCAGCTTCGGAGGGTTGTTCTCTGGAAACACCATATATTTT. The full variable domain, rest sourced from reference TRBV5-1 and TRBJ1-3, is KAGVTQTPRYLIKTRGQQVTLSCSPISGHRSVSWYQQTPGQGLQFLFEYFSETQRNKGNFPGRFSGRQFSNSRSEMNVSTLELGDSALYLCASSFGGLFSGNTIYFGEGSWLTVV.

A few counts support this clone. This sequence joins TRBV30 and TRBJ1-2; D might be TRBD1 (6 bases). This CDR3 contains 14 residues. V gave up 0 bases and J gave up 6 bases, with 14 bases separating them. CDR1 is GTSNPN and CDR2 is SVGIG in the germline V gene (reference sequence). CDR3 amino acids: CAWSVGGRWNGYTF. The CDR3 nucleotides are TGTGCCTGGAGTGTTGGGGGGCGTTGGAATGGCTACACCTTC.